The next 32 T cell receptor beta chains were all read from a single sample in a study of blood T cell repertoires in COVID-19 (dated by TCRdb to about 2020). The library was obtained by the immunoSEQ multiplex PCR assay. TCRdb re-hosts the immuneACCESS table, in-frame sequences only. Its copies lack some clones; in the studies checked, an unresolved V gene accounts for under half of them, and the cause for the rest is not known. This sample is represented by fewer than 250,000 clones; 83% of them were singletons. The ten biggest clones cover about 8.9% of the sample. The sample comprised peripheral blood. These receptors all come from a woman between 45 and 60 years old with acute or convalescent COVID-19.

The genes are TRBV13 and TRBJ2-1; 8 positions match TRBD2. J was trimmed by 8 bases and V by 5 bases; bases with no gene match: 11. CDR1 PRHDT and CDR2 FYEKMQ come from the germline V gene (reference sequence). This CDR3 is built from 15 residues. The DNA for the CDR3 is TGTGCCAGCAGCCCCACGGGAGGGGCCGAGGATGAGCAGTTCTTC. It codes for CASSPTGGAEDEQFF.

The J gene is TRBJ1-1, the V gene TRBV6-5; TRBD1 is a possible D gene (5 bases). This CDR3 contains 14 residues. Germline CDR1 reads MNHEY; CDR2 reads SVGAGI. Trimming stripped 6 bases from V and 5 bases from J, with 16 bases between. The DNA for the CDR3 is TGTGCCAGCAGCACGGTCATTGGGGGGACTGAAGCTTTCTTT. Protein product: CASSTVIGGTEAFF.

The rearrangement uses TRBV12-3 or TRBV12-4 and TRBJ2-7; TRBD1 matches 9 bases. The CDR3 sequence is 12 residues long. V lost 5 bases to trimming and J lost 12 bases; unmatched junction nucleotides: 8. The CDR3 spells CASSPDRGRVYF. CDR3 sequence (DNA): TGTGCCAGCAGTCCGGACAGGGGAAGGGTGTACTTC.

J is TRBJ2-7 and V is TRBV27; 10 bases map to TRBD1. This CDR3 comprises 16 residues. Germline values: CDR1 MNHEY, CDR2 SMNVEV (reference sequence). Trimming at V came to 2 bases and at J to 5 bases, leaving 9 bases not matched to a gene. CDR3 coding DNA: TGTGCCAGCAGTTTAGGTACGGACAGGGGGTATCACGAGCAGTACTTC. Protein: CASSLGTDRGYHEQYF.

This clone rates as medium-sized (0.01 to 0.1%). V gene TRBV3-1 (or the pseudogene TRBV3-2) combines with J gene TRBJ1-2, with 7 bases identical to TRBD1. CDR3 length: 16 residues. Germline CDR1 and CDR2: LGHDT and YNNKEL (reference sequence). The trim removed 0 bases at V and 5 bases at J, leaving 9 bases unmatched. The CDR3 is CASSQDMAGGNYGYTF. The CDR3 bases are TGTGCCAGCAGCCAAGATATGGCAGGGGGGAATTATGGCTACACCTTC.

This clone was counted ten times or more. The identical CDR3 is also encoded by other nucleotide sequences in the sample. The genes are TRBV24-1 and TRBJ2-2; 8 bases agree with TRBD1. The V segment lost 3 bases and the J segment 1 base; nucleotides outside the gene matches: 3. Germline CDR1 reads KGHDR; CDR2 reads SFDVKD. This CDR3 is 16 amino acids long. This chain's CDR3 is CATSDPGTGNTGELFF. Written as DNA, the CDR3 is TGTGCCACCAGTGATCCCGGGACAGGGAACACCGGGGAGCTGTTTTTT.

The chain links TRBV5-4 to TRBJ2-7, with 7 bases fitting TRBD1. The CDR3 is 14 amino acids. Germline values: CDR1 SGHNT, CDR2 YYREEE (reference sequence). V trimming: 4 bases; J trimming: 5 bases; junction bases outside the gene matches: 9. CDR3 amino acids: CASSLIQGSHEQYF. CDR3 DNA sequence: TGTGCCAGCAGCCTCATACAGGGGTCGCACGAGCAGTACTTC.

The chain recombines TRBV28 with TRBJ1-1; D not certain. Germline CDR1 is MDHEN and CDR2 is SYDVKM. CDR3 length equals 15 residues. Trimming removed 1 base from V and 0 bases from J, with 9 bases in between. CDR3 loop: CASSLLGGMNTEAFF. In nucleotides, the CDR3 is TGTGCCAGCAGTTTATTGGGAGGAATGAACACTGAAGCTTTCTTT.

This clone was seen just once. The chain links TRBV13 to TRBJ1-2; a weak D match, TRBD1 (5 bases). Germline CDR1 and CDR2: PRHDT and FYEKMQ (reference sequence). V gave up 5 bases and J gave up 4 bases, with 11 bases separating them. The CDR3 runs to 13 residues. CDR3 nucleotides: TGTGCCAGCAGCGCCCAGGGAGGCTATGGCTACACCTTC. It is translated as CASSAQGGYGYTF.

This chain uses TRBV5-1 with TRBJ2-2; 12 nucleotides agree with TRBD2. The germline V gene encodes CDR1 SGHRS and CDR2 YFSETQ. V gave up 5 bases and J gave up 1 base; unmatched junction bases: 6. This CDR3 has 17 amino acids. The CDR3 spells CASRRGLAGRNTGELFF. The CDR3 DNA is TGCGCCAGCAGACGGGGACTAGCGGGTCGGAACACCGGGGAGCTGTTTTTT.

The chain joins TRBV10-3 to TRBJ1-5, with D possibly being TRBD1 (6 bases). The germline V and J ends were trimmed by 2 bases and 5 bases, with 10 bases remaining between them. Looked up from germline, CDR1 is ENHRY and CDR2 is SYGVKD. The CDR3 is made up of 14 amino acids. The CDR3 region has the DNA TGTGCCATCAGTGAGGGACAGATGGATCAGCCCCAGCATTTT. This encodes CAISEGQMDQPQHF.

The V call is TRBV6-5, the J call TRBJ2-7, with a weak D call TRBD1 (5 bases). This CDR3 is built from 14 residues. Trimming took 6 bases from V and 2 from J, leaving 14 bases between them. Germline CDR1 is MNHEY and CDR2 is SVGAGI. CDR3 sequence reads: CASRGSQVTYEQYF. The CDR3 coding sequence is TGTGCCAGCAGGGGATCACAGGTTACCTACGAGCAGTACTTC.

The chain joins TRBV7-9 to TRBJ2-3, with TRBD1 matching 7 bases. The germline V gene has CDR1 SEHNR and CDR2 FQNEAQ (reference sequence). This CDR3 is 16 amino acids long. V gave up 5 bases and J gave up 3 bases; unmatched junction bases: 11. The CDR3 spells CASSALRGGGTDTQYF. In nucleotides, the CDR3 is TGTGCCAGCAGCGCCCTCAGAGGGGGCGGTACAGATACGCAGTATTTT.

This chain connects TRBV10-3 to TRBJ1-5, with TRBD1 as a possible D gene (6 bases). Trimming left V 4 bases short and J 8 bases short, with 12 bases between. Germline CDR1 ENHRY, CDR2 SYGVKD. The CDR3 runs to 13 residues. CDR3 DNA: TGTGCCATCAGTGGAACAGGGAAAGAGCCCCAGCATTTT. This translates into CAISGTGKEPQHF.

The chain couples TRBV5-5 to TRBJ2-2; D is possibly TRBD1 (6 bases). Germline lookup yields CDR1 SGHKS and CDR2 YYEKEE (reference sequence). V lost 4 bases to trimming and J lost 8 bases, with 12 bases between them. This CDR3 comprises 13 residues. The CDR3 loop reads CASSLQGWGELFF. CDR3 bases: TGTGCCAGCAGCCTACAGGGATGGGGGGAGCTGTTTTTT.

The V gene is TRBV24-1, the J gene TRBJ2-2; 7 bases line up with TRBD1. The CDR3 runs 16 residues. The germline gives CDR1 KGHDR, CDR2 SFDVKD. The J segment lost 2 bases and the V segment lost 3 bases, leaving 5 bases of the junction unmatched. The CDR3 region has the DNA TGTGCCACCAGTGATGCCCGACAGGGAAACACCGGGGAGCTGTTTTTT. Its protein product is CATSDARQGNTGELFF.

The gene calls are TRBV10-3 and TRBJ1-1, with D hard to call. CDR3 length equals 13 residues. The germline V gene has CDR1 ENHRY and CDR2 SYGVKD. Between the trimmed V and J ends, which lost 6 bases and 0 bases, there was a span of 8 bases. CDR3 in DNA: TGTGCCATCAGCGGAGAGATGAACACTGAAGCTTTCTTT. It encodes CAISGEMNTEAFF.

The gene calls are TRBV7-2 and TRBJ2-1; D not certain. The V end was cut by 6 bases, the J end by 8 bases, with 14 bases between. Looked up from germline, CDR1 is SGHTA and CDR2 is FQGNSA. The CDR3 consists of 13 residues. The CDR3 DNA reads TGTGCCAGCAGTTCCCTAGGAGAAGATGAGCAGTTCTTC. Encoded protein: CASSSLGEDEQFF.

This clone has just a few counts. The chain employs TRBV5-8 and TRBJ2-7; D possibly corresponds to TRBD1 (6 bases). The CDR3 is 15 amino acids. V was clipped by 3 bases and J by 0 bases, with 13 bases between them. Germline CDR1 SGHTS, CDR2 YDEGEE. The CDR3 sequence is CASSSRQDLSYEQYF. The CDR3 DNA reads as TGTGCCAGCAGCTCCCGACAGGATCTCTCCTACGAGCAGTACTTC.

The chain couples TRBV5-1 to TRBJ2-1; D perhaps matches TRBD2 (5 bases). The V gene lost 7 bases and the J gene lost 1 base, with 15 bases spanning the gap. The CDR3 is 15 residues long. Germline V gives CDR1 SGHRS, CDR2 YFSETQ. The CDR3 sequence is CASSHRRLSYNEQFF. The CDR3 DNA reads TGCGCCAGCTCCCACCGGAGGCTTTCCTACAATGAGCAGTTCTTC. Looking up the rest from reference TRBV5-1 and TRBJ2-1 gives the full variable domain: KAGVTQTPRYLIKTRGQQVTLSCSPISGHRSVSWYQQTPGQGLQFLFEYFSETQRNKGNFPGRFSGRQFSNSRSEMNVSTLELGDSALYLCASSHRRLSYNEQFFGPGTRLTVL.

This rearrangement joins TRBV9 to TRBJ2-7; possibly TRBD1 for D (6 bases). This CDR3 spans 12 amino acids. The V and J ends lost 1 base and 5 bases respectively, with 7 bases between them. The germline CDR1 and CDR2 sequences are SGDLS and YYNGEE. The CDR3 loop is CASSVSGDEQYF. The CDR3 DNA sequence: TGTGCCAGCAGCGTATCAGGGGACGAGCAGTACTTC.

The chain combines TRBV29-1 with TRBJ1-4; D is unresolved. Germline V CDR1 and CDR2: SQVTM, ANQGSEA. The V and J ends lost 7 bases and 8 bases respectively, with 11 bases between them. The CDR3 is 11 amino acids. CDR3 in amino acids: CSGWTGEKLFF. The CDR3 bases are TGCAGCGGGTGGACGGGAGAAAAACTGTTTTTT.

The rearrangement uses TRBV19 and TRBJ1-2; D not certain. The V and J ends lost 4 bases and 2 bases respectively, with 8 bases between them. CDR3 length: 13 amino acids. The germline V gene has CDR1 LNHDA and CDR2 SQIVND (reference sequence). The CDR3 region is CASSSPRNYGYTF. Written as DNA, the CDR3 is TGTGCCAGTAGTAGCCCGCGGAACTATGGCTACACCTTC.

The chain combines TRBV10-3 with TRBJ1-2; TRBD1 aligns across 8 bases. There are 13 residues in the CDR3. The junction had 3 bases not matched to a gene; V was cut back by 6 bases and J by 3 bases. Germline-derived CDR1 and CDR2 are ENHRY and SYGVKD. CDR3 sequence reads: CAIRETGDYGYTF. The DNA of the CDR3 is TGTGCCATCAGGGAGACAGGGGACTATGGCTACACCTTC.

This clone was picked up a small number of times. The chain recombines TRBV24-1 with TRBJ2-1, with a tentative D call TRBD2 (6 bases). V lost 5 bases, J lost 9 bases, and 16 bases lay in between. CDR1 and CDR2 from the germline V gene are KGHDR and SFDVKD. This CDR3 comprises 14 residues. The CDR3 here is CATSVNLATAEQFF. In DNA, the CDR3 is TGTGCCACCAGTGTTAATCTAGCGACGGCTGAGCAGTTCTTC.

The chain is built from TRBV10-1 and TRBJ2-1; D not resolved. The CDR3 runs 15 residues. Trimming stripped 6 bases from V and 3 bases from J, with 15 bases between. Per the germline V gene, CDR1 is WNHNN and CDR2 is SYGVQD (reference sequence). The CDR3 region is CASSPTRAHYNEQFF. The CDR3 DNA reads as TGCGCCAGCAGCCCCACCCGAGCCCACTACAATGAGCAGTTCTTC.

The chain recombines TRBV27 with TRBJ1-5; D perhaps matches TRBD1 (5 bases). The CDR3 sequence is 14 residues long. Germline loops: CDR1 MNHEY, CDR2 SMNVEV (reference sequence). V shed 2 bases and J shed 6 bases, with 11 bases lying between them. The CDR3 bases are TGTGCCAGCAGTTTAACCAGGGTGGCTCAGCCCCAGCATTTT. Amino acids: CASSLTRVAQPQHF.

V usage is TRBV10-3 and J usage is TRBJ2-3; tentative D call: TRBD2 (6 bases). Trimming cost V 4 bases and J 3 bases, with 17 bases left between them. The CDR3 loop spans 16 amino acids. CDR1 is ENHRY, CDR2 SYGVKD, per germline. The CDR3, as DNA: TGTGCCATCAGTGGCCTGGGGCGGGATCTGACAGATACGCAGTATTTT. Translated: CAISGLGRDLTDTQYF.

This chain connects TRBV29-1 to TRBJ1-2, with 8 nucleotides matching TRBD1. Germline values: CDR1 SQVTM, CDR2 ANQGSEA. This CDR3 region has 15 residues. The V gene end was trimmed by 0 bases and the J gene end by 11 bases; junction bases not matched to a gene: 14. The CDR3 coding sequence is TGCAGCGTTGAAGATCCCCGCCGGACAGGGAGTAGGTACACCTTC. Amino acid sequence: CSVEDPRRTGSRYTF.

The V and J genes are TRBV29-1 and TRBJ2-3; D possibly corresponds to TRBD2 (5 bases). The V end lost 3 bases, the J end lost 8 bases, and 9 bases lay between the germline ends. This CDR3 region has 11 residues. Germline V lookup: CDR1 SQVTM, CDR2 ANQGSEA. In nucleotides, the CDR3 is TGCAGCGTTGATAGACTATCTACGCAGTATTTT. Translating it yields CSVDRLSTQYF.

CDR3 amino acids: CASSVDPPRAGGTGELFF. As DNA, the CDR3 is TGTGCCAGCAGCGTAGACCCCCCCAGAGCGGGAGGAACCGGGGAGCTGTTTTTT. This chain connects TRBV9 to TRBJ2-2, with TRBD2 matching over 9 bases. This CDR3 contains 18 residues. Germline CDR1 SGDLS, CDR2 YYNGEE. V shed 0 bases, J shed 5 bases, and the junction held 11 bases outside the gene matches.

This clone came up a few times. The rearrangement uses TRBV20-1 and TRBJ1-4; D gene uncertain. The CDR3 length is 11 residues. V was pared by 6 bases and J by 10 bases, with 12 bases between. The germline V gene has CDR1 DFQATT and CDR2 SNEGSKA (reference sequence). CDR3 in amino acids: CSASHEGKLFF. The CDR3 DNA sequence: TGCAGTGCGTCTCACGAGGGAAAACTGTTTTTT.